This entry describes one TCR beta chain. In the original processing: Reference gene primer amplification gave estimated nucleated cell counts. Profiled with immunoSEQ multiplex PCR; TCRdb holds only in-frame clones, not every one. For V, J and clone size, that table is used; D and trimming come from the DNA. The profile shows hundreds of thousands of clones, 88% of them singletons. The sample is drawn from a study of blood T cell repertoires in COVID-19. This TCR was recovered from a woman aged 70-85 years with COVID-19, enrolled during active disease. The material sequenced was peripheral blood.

CDR3 DNA: TGTGCCAGCAGCCTCCGGGACTATCACACAGATACGCAGTATTTT. Translated: CASSLRDYHTDTQYF. This chain connects TRBV2 to TRBJ2-3, with TRBD2 matching 7 bases. The germline V gene encodes CDR1 SNHLY and CDR2 FYNNEI. The ends lost 6 bases at V and 2 bases at J; junction bases unmatched: 8. This CDR3 is 15 amino acids long.